This T cell receptor (beta chain) is drawn from a study of T cells in narcolepsy. This CDR3 comprises 14 residues. The V segment lost 3 bases and the J segment 5 bases; nucleotides outside the gene matches: 3. Germline-derived CDR1 and CDR2 are KGHSH and LQKENI. This clone was counted a single time. Using immunoSEQ multiplex PCR, the repertoire was profiled, and TCRdb retains in-frame clones only, with some absent. The sample includes about 43,000 clones, about nine tenths of them seen just once. The V call is TRBV18, the J call TRBJ2-1; 8 bases map to TRBD2. The clonotype originates from a human donor with narcolepsy. The sequencing input was CD45RA- memory CD4+ T cells from PBMCs. The CDR3 reads CASSPPGGNNEQFF. CDR3 coding DNA: TGTGCCAGCTCACCTCCGGGAGGGAACAATGAGCAGTTCTTC.